The following is a TCR beta chain sequence with its context. No antigen is known for it. The germline gene is not matched at one end of the junction; a read error may be the cause. Peripheral blood, 9.5 to 10 milliliters per donor, was collected. Each sample used at least 6 million PBMCs. Germline loops: CDR1 SGHAT, CDR2 FQNNGV. The CDR3 sequence is 11 residues long. This sample is part of a study of blood T cells in healthy people across ages. Study results and caveats: Long-lived and aged donors differed, with more naive CD4+ cells and higher diversity in the long-lived.

For the second PCR, which ran for about 7 to 11 cycles, a sample-barcoded 5' primer and a J-beta primer mix were used. A template-switch adaptor that had 12 random nucleotides put a tag on each cDNA molecule. One entry per CDR3 protein, called by TCRdb with MiXCR from the 5' RACE reads. The sample lists approximately 1.5 million distinct CDR3 sequences, around 36% occurring once. This clonotype was sampled from a woman under 40 in good health. This chain joins TRBV11-2 and TRBJ2-1; D unclear. The sequencing sample was made of blood. The CDR3 DNA follows: TGTGCCAGCAGCGAATACAAGGAGCAGTTCTTC. Translated: CASSEYKEQFF.